A single sample gave rise to the 7 T cell receptor beta chains below, sequenced in a study of CD8+ T cells in alopecia areata. Specified treatment: oral pan-JAK inhibitor, 5-10 mg twice daily. Isolated RNA was reverse transcribed into cDNA used as the sequencing template. Sequencing used immunoSEQ multiplex PCR; TCRdb keeps in-frame clones, though not all of them. The sample includes roughly 200,000 clones, about three fifths of them seen just once. This specimen was CD4+ T cells sorted from blood, taken at week 4, from a patient treated with tofacitinib. Receptors were obtained from a human donor with alopecia areata.

The genes are TRBV9 and TRBJ2-2; 9 nucleotides agree with TRBD1. The germline gives CDR1 SGDLS, CDR2 YYNGEE. The CDR3 is made up of 17 amino acids. The ends lost 4 bases at V and 0 bases at J; junction bases unmatched: 7. DNA of the CDR3: TGTGCCAGCAGCTTCGGGACAGGGACCGCGAACACCGGGGAGCTGTTTTTT. This translates into CASSFGTGTANTGELFF.

V gene TRBV6-5 combines with J gene TRBJ1-5; D possibly corresponds to TRBD1 (6 bases). With 6 bases removed from V and 10 bases from J, the gap between germline ends came to 22 bases. From germline, CDR1 is MNHEY and CDR2 SVGAGI. This CDR3 spans 15 amino acids. CDR3 nucleotide sequence: TGTGCCAGCAGCCCTACCTGGGACACGGTCGGACCCCAGCATTTT. Its translation: CASSPTWDTVGPQHF.

CDR3 coding DNA: TGTGCCAGCAGCCCGAATGGGGGCCCAACCTACGAGCAGTACTTC. This sequence encodes CASSPNGGPTYEQYF. V and J are TRBV7-6 and TRBJ2-7, with D maybe TRBD1 (6 bases). Germline lookup yields CDR1 SGHVS and CDR2 FNYEAQ. V was pared by 5 bases and J by 2 bases, with 16 bases between. The length of the CDR3 is 15 residues.

This clone was recorded a few times. V gene TRBV28 combines with J gene TRBJ2-3; a possible D gene is TRBD2 (5 bases). The CDR3 totals 15 residues. Trimming removed 3 bases at V and 1 base at J, with 11 bases between. Germline V CDR1 and CDR2: MDHEN, SYDVKM. The CDR3 is CASSFGGPGTDTQYF. As DNA, the CDR3 is TGTGCCAGCAGTTTCGGAGGCCCGGGCACAGATACGCAGTATTTT.

The V and J genes are TRBV5-1 and TRBJ2-1; D is undetermined. This CDR3 is 14 amino acids long. V was shortened by 0 bases and J by 5 bases, with 9 bases between the two germline ends. From germline, CDR1 is SGHRS and CDR2 YFSETQ. In DNA form, the CDR3 reads TGCGCCAGCAGCTTGGGGTTCAGGCACAATGAGCAGTTCTTC. This gives the protein CASSLGFRHNEQFF.

This sequence joins TRBV29-1 and TRBJ2-7; the match to TRBD1 covers 8 bases. This CDR3 contains 12 residues. Looked up from germline, CDR1 is SQVTM and CDR2 is ANQGSEA. V trimming: 6 bases; J trimming: 5 bases; junction bases outside the gene matches: 6. CDR3 protein: CSVGTGINEQYF. As DNA, the CDR3 is TGCAGCGTAGGGACAGGAATCAACGAGCAGTACTTC.

The genes are TRBV29-1 and TRBJ1-2, with D possibly TRBD1 on 6 matching bases. V was trimmed by 4 bases and J by 4 bases, leaving 25 bases between them. Per the germline V gene, CDR1 is SQVTM and CDR2 is ANQGSEA. This CDR3 has 17 amino acids. CDR3 loop: CSVGDYRVHDGAYGYTF. The CDR3 region has the DNA TGCAGCGTTGGGGACTACAGGGTACATGATGGGGCCTATGGCTACACCTTC.